Below are 25 T cell receptor beta chains sequenced from a single sample in a study of cytomegalovirus exposure and HLA in healthy donors. PCR employed 60 Vbeta and 13 Jbeta primers. Method: immunoSEQ multiplex PCR; TCRdb's copy keeps in-frame clones and lacks some. This sample carries roughly 100,000 clones, around three quarters of them seen once, and the ten largest clones take approximately 5.3%. Sequencing was done on a sample of PBMCs. These receptor sequences come from a young woman in good health and CMV-seropositive.

V gene TRBV7-3 combines with J gene TRBJ2-1; 11 nucleotides match TRBD2. Per germline, CDR1 SGHTA and CDR2 FQGTGA. This CDR3 region has 16 residues. Trimming took 0 bases from V and 8 from J; bases not matched to a gene: 6. The CDR3 is CASSLTTSGTAHEQFF. For the CDR3, the DNA is TGTGCCAGCAGCTTAACGACTAGCGGGACAGCCCATGAGCAGTTCTTC.

J is TRBJ1-4 and V is TRBV7-9, with 10 bases matching TRBD1. Losses at the gene ends were 4 bases for V and 7 bases for J; bases not matched to a gene: 3. CDR3 length equals 14 residues. CDR1 is SEHNR, CDR2 FQNEAQ, per germline (reference sequence). The CDR3, as DNA: TGTGCCAGCAGCTCGACAGGGGGCGGTGAAAAACTGTTTTTT. Translation gives CASSSTGGGEKLFF.

Note on this clone: A read error may produce the germline difference seen at one junction end. The V call is TRBV6-5, the J call TRBJ2-7; D gene uncertain. This CDR3 is 13 amino acids long. The germline gives CDR1 MNHEY, CDR2 SVGAGI. The DNA for the CDR3 is TGTGCCAGCAGCCCCCTAAGTACCTTCGAGCCGTACTTC. It encodes CASSPLSTFEPYF.

The genes are TRBV9 and TRBJ1-5; 8 positions match TRBD1. Per germline, CDR1 SGDLS and CDR2 YYNGEE. The CDR3 is made up of 15 amino acids. The ends lost 0 bases at V and 3 bases at J; junction bases unmatched: 2. The CDR3 is CASSVGGQDNQPQHF. The CDR3 nucleotides are TGTGCCAGCAGCGTAGGGGGACAGGACAATCAGCCCCAGCATTTT.

The table lists this clone with a few counts. The chain links TRBV27 to TRBJ2-1; 8 bases map to TRBD1. This CDR3 comprises 14 residues. The ends lost 5 bases at V and 8 bases at J; junction bases unmatched: 8. CDR1 is MNHEY, CDR2 SMNVEV, per germline (reference sequence). The CDR3 reads CASSEGQGWDEQFF. Here the CDR3 DNA reads TGTGCCAGCAGTGAAGGACAGGGATGGGATGAGCAGTTCTTC.

The rearrangement joins TRBV6-1 to TRBJ1-2; D gene uncertain. The CDR3 covers 13 residues. V gave up 5 bases and J gave up 5 bases, with 12 bases separating them. Germline CDR1 is MNHNS and CDR2 is SASEGT. The CDR3 coding sequence is TGTGCCAGCAGTACCGGACTGCGGTATGGCTACACCTTC. It codes for CASSTGLRYGYTF.

V usage is TRBV6-5 and J usage is TRBJ1-5; 7 bases map to TRBD1. CDR1 MNHEY and CDR2 SVGAGI come from the germline V gene. The CDR3 totals 15 residues. The J segment lost 3 bases and the V segment lost 2 bases, leaving 4 bases of the junction unmatched. The CDR3 bases are TGTGCCAGCAGTTACAACAGGGGTTTCAATCAGCCCCAGCATTTT. It yields the protein CASSYNRGFNQPQHF.

In DNA form, the CDR3 reads TGTGCCAGCTCGCACAGGGGGCGGGAAGAGACCCAGTACTTC. Protein product: CASSHRGREETQYF. J is TRBJ2-5 and V is TRBV18; TRBD1 agrees at 9 bases. V lost 6 bases, J lost 3 bases, and 5 bases stayed unmatched. Germline V gives CDR1 KGHSH, CDR2 LQKENI. This CDR3 region has 14 residues.

The genes are TRBV30 and TRBJ1-4; the match to TRBD1 covers 8 bases. J was trimmed by 8 bases and V by 8 bases; bases with no gene match: 13. The CDR3 loop spans 14 amino acids. The germline V gene encodes CDR1 GTSNPN and CDR2 SVGIG (reference sequence). This CDR3 is CATTSDRGWEKLFF. CDR3 DNA: TGTGCCACCACATCAGACAGGGGTTGGGAAAAACTGTTTTTT.

The chain carries TRBV10-2 and TRBJ2-7, with 11 bases fitting TRBD2. In germline, CDR1 is WSHSY, CDR2 SAAADI. Unmatched junction bases numbered 1, after V lost 6 bases and J lost 0 bases. CDR3 size: 14 residues. The CDR3 is CASSTSGSSYEQYF. The CDR3 bases are TGCGCCAGCAGCACTAGCGGGAGCTCCTACGAGCAGTACTTC.

The genes are TRBV19 and TRBJ1-5, with D perhaps TRBD1 (6 bases). From germline, CDR1 is LNHDA and CDR2 SQIVND (reference sequence). This CDR3 is 15 amino acids long. Trimming removed 4 bases from V and 4 bases from J, with 14 bases in between. CDR3: CASSTQGIGNQPQHF. DNA for the CDR3: TGTGCCAGTAGTACACAGGGTATCGGAAATCAGCCCCAGCATTTT.

On this clone: This specimen includes other DNA sequences encoding the same CDR3. V gene TRBV7-3 combines with J gene TRBJ1-1; weak D call: TRBD1 (5 bases). V was trimmed by 6 bases and J by 3 bases, leaving 11 bases between them. Germline assignment: CDR1 SGHTA and CDR2 FQGTGA. There are 13 residues in the CDR3. In nucleotides, the CDR3 is TGTGCCAGCAGTTGGGGAGGGGACACTGAAGCTTTCTTT. Encoded protein: CASSWGGDTEAFF. The full variable domain, in which reference TRBV7-3 and TRBJ1-1 provide the parts outside the CDR3, is GAGVSQTPSNKVTEKGKYVELRCDPISGHTALYWYRQSLGQGPEFLIYFQGTGAADDSGLPNDRFFAVRPEGSVSTLKIQRTERGDSAVYLCASSWGGDTEAFFGQGTRLTVV.

This chain joins TRBV11-2 and TRBJ2-6; TRBD1 agrees at 10 bases. The CDR3 loop spans 18 amino acids. V trimming: 5 bases; J trimming: 2 bases; junction bases outside the gene matches: 9. The germline V gene has CDR1 SGHAT and CDR2 FQNNGV. The CDR3 sequence is CASSARDRGLAGANVLTF. The CDR3 DNA reads as TGTGCCAGCAGCGCCCGGGACAGGGGTCTCGCTGGGGCCAACGTCCTGACTTTC.

The chain recombines TRBV7-6 with TRBJ1-4; D is unresolved. There are 12 residues in the CDR3. V lost 1 base, J lost 8 bases, and 5 bases lay in between. Per the germline V gene, CDR1 is SGHVS and CDR2 is FNYEAQ. The CDR3 DNA follows: TGTGCCAGCAGCTTAGATCGGGAAAAACTGTTTTTT. It translates to CASSLDREKLFF.

This chain joins TRBV27 and TRBJ2-5, with 10 bases lining up with TRBD2. The CDR3 covers 16 residues. Germline assignment: CDR1 MNHEY and CDR2 SMNVEV (reference sequence). With 2 bases clipped from V and 5 bases from J, the junction kept 8 bases outside the gene matches. CDR3 region: CASSLQEPTSGETQYF. The CDR3, as DNA: TGTGCCAGCAGTTTACAAGAGCCGACTAGCGGGGAGACCCAGTACTTC.

The table lists this clone with a few counts. The CDR3 loop reads CASSPQGASGGTQYF. CDR3 nucleotides: TGTGCCAGCAGCCCACAGGGGGCGAGTGGGGGTACGCAGTATTTT. This chain links TRBV7-8 with TRBJ2-3, with 9 bases aligning to TRBD1. V was pared by 5 bases and J by 8 bases, with 11 bases of the junction left unmatched. Per germline, CDR1 SGHVS and CDR2 FQNEAQ. This CDR3 has 15 residues.

The V call is TRBV5-4, the J call TRBJ2-4; TRBD2 matches at 8 bases. With 4 bases clipped from V and 7 bases from J, the junction kept 13 bases outside the gene matches. The germline CDR1 and CDR2 sequences are SGHNT and YYREEE (reference sequence). The CDR3 runs 16 residues. The CDR3 bases are TGTGCCAGCAGCATGGACCCAGCGGGAGTGGGGAACATTCAGTACTTC. This encodes CASSMDPAGVGNIQYF. Complete variable domain (other parts from reference TRBV5-4 and TRBJ2-4): ETGVTQSPTHLIKTRGQQVTLRCSSQSGHNTVSWYQQALGQGPQFIFQYYREEENGRGNFPPRFSGLQFPNYSSELNVNALELDDSALYLCASSMDPAGVGNIQYFGAGTRLSVL.

The chain links TRBV18 to TRBJ1-2; a weak D match, TRBD1 (6 bases). V was trimmed by 3 bases and J by 7 bases, leaving 15 bases between them. The germline V gene encodes CDR1 KGHSH and CDR2 LQKENI. The CDR3 is 14 residues long. CDR3 nucleotides: TGTGCCAGCTCACCGGTGGACAGTGCAGGTGGCTACACCTTC. Protein product: CASSPVDSAGGYTF.

This clone was observed a few times. V gene TRBV6-1 combines with J gene TRBJ2-7; 7 positions match TRBD2. The CDR3 runs 15 residues. Germline values: CDR1 MNHNS, CDR2 SASEGT. With V trimmed by 1 base and J by 4 bases, 7 bases remained unmatched. In DNA, the CDR3 is TGTGCCAGCAGTGAAGTGGCGGGAGTTACGTACGAGCAGTACTTC. This translates into CASSEVAGVTYEQYF.

This clone has only a few counts. The chain joins TRBV19 to TRBJ2-6, with D possibly TRBD1 on 5 matching bases. Germline V CDR1 and CDR2: LNHDA, SQIVND (reference sequence). V was trimmed by 9 bases and J by 4 bases, leaving 22 bases between them. CDR3 length: 17 amino acids. CDR3 residues: CASRTGKGRSGANVLTF. The CDR3 DNA is TGTGCCAGCAGAACTGGGAAGGGGCGCTCAGGGGCCAACGTCCTGACTTTC. Full variable domain (rest looked up from reference TRBV19 and TRBJ2-6): DGGITQSPKYLFRKEGQNVTLSCEQNLNHDAMYWYRQDPGQGLRLIYYSQIVNDFQKGDIAEGYSVSREKKESFPLTVTSAQKNPTAFYLCASRTGKGRSGANVLTFGAGSRLTVL.

The chain recombines TRBV9 with TRBJ1-2, with D tentatively TRBD1 (6 bases). The CDR3 loop spans 14 amino acids. Germline-derived CDR1 and CDR2 are SGDLS and YYNGEE. The V and J ends lost 2 bases and 0 bases respectively, with 8 bases between them. CDR3 amino acids: CASSVTGSNYGYTF. CDR3 bases: TGTGCCAGCAGCGTTACAGGGTCTAACTATGGCTACACCTTC. Based on the CDR3 plus reference TRBV9 and TRBJ1-2, the full variable domain is DSGVTQTPKHLITATGQRVTLRCSPRSGDLSVYWYQQSLDQGLQFLIQYYNGEERAKGNILERFSAQQFPDLHSELNLSSLELGDSALYFCASSVTGSNYGYTFGSGTRLTVV.

The chain couples TRBV5-6 to TRBJ1-2; 7 bases line up with TRBD1. CDR3 length: 12 residues. V lost 5 bases and J lost 10; bases outside the gene matches: 8. CDR1 is SGHDT and CDR2 is YYEEEE in the germline V gene. The CDR3 sequence is CASRLGQDSYTF. CDR3 in DNA: TGTGCCAGCAGACTAGGACAGGACTCCTACACCTTC.

This chain joins TRBV18 and TRBJ2-1; tentatively, D is TRBD2 (5 bases). The germline V gene has CDR1 KGHSH and CDR2 LQKENI. The CDR3 has 12 residues. Trimming took 2 bases from V and 12 from J, leaving 11 bases between them. This chain's CDR3 is CASSPVEAAQFF. The DNA for the CDR3 is TGTGCCAGCTCACCAGTGGAAGCGGCGCAGTTCTTC.

The sample holds a few counts of this clone. The chain employs TRBV5-1 and TRBJ2-2; D unclear. V was pared by 6 bases and J by 2 bases, with 8 bases between. CDR1 is SGHRS and CDR2 is YFSETQ in the germline V gene. The CDR3 is 13 residues long. The CDR3 here is CASNPGNTGELFF. Here the CDR3 DNA reads TGCGCCAGCAATCCAGGAAACACCGGGGAGCTGTTTTTT.

The chain couples TRBV28 to TRBJ2-2; D is possibly TRBD1 (5 bases). CDR3 size: 14 residues. Trimming cost V 5 bases and J 1 base, with 8 bases left between them. Per germline, CDR1 MDHEN and CDR2 SYDVKM. The CDR3 here is CASSIGQNTGELFF. In DNA, the CDR3 is TGTGCCAGCAGTATCGGACAGAACACCGGGGAGCTGTTTTTT. Full variable domain (missing parts from reference TRBV28 and TRBJ2-2): DVKVTQSSRYLVKRTGEKVFLECVQDMDHENMFWYRQDPGLGLRLIYFSYDVKMKEKGDIPEGYSVSREKKERFSLILESASTNQTSMYLCASSIGQNTGELFFGEGSRLTVL.